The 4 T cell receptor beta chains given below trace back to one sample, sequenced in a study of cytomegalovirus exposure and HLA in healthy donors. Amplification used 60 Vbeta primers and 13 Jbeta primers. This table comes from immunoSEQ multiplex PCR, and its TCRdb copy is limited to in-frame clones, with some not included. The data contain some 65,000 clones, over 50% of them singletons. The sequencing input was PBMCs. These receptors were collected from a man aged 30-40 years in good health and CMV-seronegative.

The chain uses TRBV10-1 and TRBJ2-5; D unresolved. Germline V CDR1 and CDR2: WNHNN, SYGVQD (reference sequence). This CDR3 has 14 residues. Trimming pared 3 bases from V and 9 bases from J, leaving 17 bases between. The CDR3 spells CASSEVASGFSQYF. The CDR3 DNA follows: TGCGCCAGCAGTGAAGTGGCTAGTGGTTTCTCCCAGTACTTC.

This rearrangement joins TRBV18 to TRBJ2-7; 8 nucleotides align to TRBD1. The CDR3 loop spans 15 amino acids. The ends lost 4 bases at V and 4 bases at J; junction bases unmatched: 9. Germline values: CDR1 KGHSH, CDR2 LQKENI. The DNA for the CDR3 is TGTGCCAGCTCACTTCAGGGGGCTTCGGGATACGAGCAGTACTTC. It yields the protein CASSLQGASGYEQYF.

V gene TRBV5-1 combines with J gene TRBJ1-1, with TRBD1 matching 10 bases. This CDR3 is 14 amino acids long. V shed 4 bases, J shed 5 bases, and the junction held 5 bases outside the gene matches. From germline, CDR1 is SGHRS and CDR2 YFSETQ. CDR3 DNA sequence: TGCGCCAGCAGCCTGCCGGGACAGGGGACTGAAGCTTTCTTT. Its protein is CASSLPGQGTEAFF.

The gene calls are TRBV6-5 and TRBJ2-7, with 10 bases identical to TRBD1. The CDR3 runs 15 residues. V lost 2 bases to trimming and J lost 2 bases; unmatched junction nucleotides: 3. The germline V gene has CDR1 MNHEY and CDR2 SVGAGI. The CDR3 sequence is CASSYGTGDPYEQYF. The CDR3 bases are TGTGCCAGCAGTTACGGGACAGGGGACCCCTACGAGCAGTACTTC.